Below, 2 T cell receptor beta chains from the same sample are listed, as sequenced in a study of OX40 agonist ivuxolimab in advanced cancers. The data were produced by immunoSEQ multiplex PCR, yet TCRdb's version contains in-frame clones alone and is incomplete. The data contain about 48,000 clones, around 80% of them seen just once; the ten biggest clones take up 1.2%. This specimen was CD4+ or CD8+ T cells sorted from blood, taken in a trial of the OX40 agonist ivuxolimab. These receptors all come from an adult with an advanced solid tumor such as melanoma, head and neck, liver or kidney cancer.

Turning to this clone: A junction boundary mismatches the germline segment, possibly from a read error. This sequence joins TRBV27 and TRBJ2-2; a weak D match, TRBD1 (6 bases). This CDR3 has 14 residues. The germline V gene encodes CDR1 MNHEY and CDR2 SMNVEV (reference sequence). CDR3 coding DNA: TGTGCCAGCAGTCTCACGCAGGGGCCCGGCGAGCTGTTTTTT. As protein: CASSLTQGPGELFF.

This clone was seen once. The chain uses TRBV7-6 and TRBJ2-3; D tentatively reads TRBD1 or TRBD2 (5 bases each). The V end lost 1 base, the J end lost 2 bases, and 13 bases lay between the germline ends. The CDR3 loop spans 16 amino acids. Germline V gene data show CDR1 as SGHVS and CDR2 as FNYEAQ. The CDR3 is CASSLDREGITDTQYF. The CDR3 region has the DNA TGTGCCAGCAGCTTAGACCGTGAGGGGATCACAGATACGCAGTATTTT. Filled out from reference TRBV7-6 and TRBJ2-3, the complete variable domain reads GAGVSQSPRYKVTKRGQDVALRCDPISGHVSLYWYRQALGQGPEFLTYFNYEAQQDKSGLPNDRFSAERPEGSISTLTIQRTEQRDSAMYRCASSLDREGITDTQYFGPGTRLTVL.